This T cell receptor (beta chain) stems from a study of blood T cells in healthy people across ages. Study findings and constraints: Unsorted PBMCs ruled out conclusive naive versus antigen-experienced comparison. In long-lived donors, naive CD4+ cell counts and diversity exceeded those of aged donors.

Trimming left V 1 base short and J 1 base short, with 13 bases between. The CDR3 is 15 residues long. CDR1 SQVTM and CDR2 ANQGSEA come from the germline V gene. Together with a sample-barcoded 5' primer, a J-beta primer mix was included in a second PCR lasting about 7 to 12 cycles. A template-switch adaptor containing 12 random nucleotides labeled each cDNA molecule. Via MiXCR, TCRdb re-called the 5' RACE reads, giving one row per CDR3 protein. The table records 650,000 to 700,000 distinct CDR3 sequences, about 30% of them present only once. The count of this clonotype is one. The antigen is undetermined. Healthy Russian Caucasian donors spanned ages about 6 to 95 years.

The source material was blood. The receptor was isolated from a woman aged 80 or over in good health. The chain recombines TRBV29-1 with TRBJ2-5; D is perhaps TRBD1 (5 bases). This CDR3 reads CSVEGEQEPQETQYF. The DNA for the CDR3 is TGCAGCGTTGAAGGAGAACAGGAACCCCAAGAGACCCAGTACTTC.